Presented here are 10 T cell receptor beta chains from one specimen sequenced in a study of technical replicates of blood from a few donors. Clones were read by immunoSEQ multiplex PCR, and TCRdb kept only the in-frame ones, dropping some. The sample gives roughly 60,000 clones, around nine tenths of which show up once; over 4.5% is in the top ten. What was sequenced was PBMCs. Source of these receptors: a human donor in good health. Some clones in this sample may be carry-over from other donors' samples.

This chain uses TRBV11-3 with TRBJ2-3; 13 bases match TRBD2. CDR3 size: 17 residues. Germline V gene sequence: CDR1 SGHNT, CDR2 YENEEA. V trimming: 6 bases; J trimming: 1 base; junction bases outside the gene matches: 7. The CDR3: CASSGTSGTAGTDTQYF. The CDR3 DNA is TGTGCCAGCAGTGGGACTAGCGGGACGGCGGGCACAGATACGCAGTATTTT.

This chain uses TRBV6-5 with TRBJ2-2, with 7 bases aligning to TRBD2. With 0 bases clipped from V and 4 bases from J, the junction kept 5 bases outside the gene matches. Germline V CDR1 and CDR2: MNHEY, SVGAGI. The CDR3 consists of 16 residues. CDR3: CASSYSSGGLTGELFF. The DNA for the CDR3 is TGTGCCAGCAGTTACTCATCGGGGGGTCTCACCGGGGAGCTGTTTTTT.

The V call is TRBV10-2, the J call TRBJ2-7; D not resolved. Trimming shortened V by 2 bases and J by 2 bases, and 7 bases separated the two germline ends. Germline V CDR1 and CDR2: WSHSY, SAAADI. CDR3 length: 13 amino acids. Here the CDR3 reads CASSEAVAYEQYF. DNA for the CDR3: TGCGCCAGCAGTGAGGCAGTTGCCTACGAGCAGTACTTC.

The V call is TRBV7-2, the J call TRBJ2-5, with TRBD2 identical over 13 bases. The CDR3 totals 15 residues. Germline V gene sequence: CDR1 SGHTA, CDR2 FQGNSA. V lost 5 bases to trimming and J lost 6 bases; unmatched junction nucleotides: 6. The CDR3 loop is CASSQGLAGRKTQYF. CDR3 DNA sequence: TGTGCCAGCAGCCAGGGACTAGCGGGACGAAAGACCCAGTACTTC.

V usage is TRBV7-9 and J usage is TRBJ2-7; 8 positions match TRBD2. From germline, CDR1 is SEHNR and CDR2 FQNEAQ (reference sequence). Trimming took 5 bases from V and 2 from J; bases not matched to a gene: 11. This CDR3 is 16 amino acids long. CDR3 amino acids: CASSHLLGAGAYEQYF. In DNA, the CDR3 is TGTGCCAGCAGCCATCTTTTGGGAGCGGGAGCCTACGAGCAGTACTTC.

This clone was found once. The chain uses TRBV14 and TRBJ2-2; 7 bases are shared with TRBD1. The CDR3 totals 16 residues. The ends lost 4 bases at V and 1 base at J; junction bases unmatched: 6. Germline loops: CDR1 SGHDN, CDR2 FVKESK. CDR3 DNA: TGTGCCAGCAGCCTTATCCGGGACAGGAACACCGGGGAGCTGTTTTTT. This gives the protein CASSLIRDRNTGELFF.

The chain employs TRBV12-2 and TRBJ2-5; TRBD2, the D gene given by the table, was not confirmed from the DNA. TRBV12-2 is designated a pseudogene. The CDR3 spans 17 residues. Written as DNA, the CDR3 is TGTGCAAGTCGGGCCCAGGGGAGCGGGAGAAGGGAAGAGACCCAGTACTTC. It codes for CASRAQGSGRREETQYF.

The chain uses TRBV11-2 and TRBJ1-5, with D possibly being TRBD1 (5 bases). Germline CDR1 is SGHAT and CDR2 is FQNNGV. The CDR3 extends over 15 amino acids. V was cut by 0 bases and J by 6 bases, with 12 bases left in between. This CDR3 is CASSLEGFQGQPQHF. CDR3 nucleotide sequence: TGTGCCAGCAGCTTAGAAGGGTTCCAGGGTCAGCCCCAGCATTTT.

This chain connects TRBV5-1 to TRBJ1-5; no definite D call. The CDR3 runs to 13 residues. V shed 7 bases and J shed 5 bases, with 13 bases lying between them. Germline V CDR1 and CDR2: SGHRS, YFSETQ. The CDR3 here is CASQLGPDQPQHF. The CDR3 DNA follows: TGCGCCAGCCAACTAGGGCCAGATCAGCCCCAGCATTTT. The full variable domain, completed using reference TRBV5-1 and TRBJ1-5, is KAGVTQTPRYLIKTRGQQVTLSCSPISGHRSVSWYQQTPGQGLQFLFEYFSETQRNKGNFPGRFSGRQFSNSRSEMNVSTLELGDSALYLCASQLGPDQPQHFGDGTRLSIL.

The gene calls are TRBV5-5 and TRBJ1-5, with D perhaps TRBD1 (6 bases). Per germline, CDR1 SGHKS and CDR2 YYEKEE (reference sequence). The V gene lost 0 bases and the J gene lost 5 bases, with 18 bases spanning the gap. This CDR3 has 17 amino acids. CDR3 loop: CASSLEGTPNTYQPQHF. CDR3 DNA sequence: TGTGCCAGCAGCTTGGAAGGGACACCAAACACCTATCAGCCCCAGCATTTT.